Below are 32 T cell receptor beta chains sequenced from a single sample in a study of technical replicates of blood from several donors (dated by TCRdb to about 2017). The library was built by means of the immunoSEQ multiplex PCR assay. Not all clones reach the TCRdb copy of this immuneACCESS table, which keeps in-frame sequences only. Checked studies attribute under half of the gap to unresolved V genes and leave the rest unexplained. The sample table holds about 73,000 clones, of which approximately 90% were seen once. The ten largest clones capture 4% to 5% of the sample. The sequencing sample was made of PBMCs. The receptor set was obtained from a human donor in good health. Some clones in this sample may be carry-over from other donors' samples.

The V and J genes are TRBV7-2 and TRBJ1-2, with 7 bases lining up with TRBD1. Germline V gives CDR1 SGHTA, CDR2 FQGNSA. This CDR3 has 17 residues. V gave up 5 bases and J gave up 4 bases; unmatched junction bases: 16. CDR3 loop: CASSVNLGDSSSYGYTF. Written as DNA, the CDR3 is TGTGCCAGCAGCGTCAACCTGGGGGACAGCAGTAGCTATGGCTACACCTTC.

This chain uses TRBV5-1 with TRBJ2-5, with D unclear. V was clipped by 4 bases and J by 5 bases, with 12 bases between them. The germline gives CDR1 SGHRS, CDR2 YFSETQ. CDR3 size: 13 residues. CDR3 amino acids: CASSPGSWETQYF. In DNA, the CDR3 is TGCGCCAGCAGCCCCGGGTCCTGGGAGACCCAGTACTTC.

The rearrangement uses TRBV21-1 and TRBJ2-7; the tabulated D call, TRBD2, remains unverified against the DNA. TRBV21-1 is marked as a pseudogene. The CDR3 totals 11 residues. This CDR3 is CASSNVNEQYF. CDR3 nucleotide sequence: TGTGCCAGCAGCAACGTAAACGAGCAGTACTTC.

The chain uses TRBV7-3 and TRBJ2-1; 10 bases match TRBD2. CDR3 length: 18 residues. Trimming took 5 bases from V and 5 from J; bases not matched to a gene: 15. Per germline, CDR1 SGHTA and CDR2 FQGTGA. DNA of the CDR3: TGTGCCAGCAGCCCCGGCCCCTCACTAGCGGGGTCAAACAATGAGCAGTTCTTC. Protein product: CASSPGPSLAGSNNEQFF. The complete variable domain, with remaining parts taken from reference TRBV7-3 and TRBJ2-1, reads GAGVSQTPSNKVTEKGKYVELRCDPISGHTALYWYRQSLGQGPEFLIYFQGTGAADDSGLPNDRFFAVRPEGSVSTLKIQRTERGDSAVYLCASSPGPSLAGSNNEQFFGPGTRLTVL.

J is TRBJ2-7 and V is TRBV5-1; TRBD1 might be the D (6 bases). The CDR3 is 12 amino acids. V lost 4 bases, J lost 1 base, and 6 bases lay in between. Germline lookup yields CDR1 SGHRS and CDR2 YFSETQ. The CDR3, as DNA: TGCGCCAGCAGCGGGACATCCTACGAGCAGTACTTC. It translates to CASSGTSYEQYF.

This clone was observed a single time. The same CDR3 can be traced to other DNA sequences in this sample. This chain links TRBV5-8 with TRBJ2-4; maybe TRBD2 (6 bases). V shed 2 bases and J shed 1 base, with 7 bases lying between them. The CDR3 totals 14 residues. CDR1 is SGHTS, CDR2 YDEGEE, per germline. CDR3 in amino acids: CASSFGGAKNIQYF. CDR3 DNA: TGTGCCAGCAGCTTCGGGGGTGCCAAAAACATTCAGTACTTC.

The chain couples TRBV5-1 to TRBJ2-7; tentative D call: TRBD1 (6 bases). The CDR3 sequence is 13 residues long. Trimming pared 1 base from V and 7 bases from J, leaving 12 bases between. The germline V gene encodes CDR1 SGHRS and CDR2 YFSETQ. The CDR3 loop reads CASSLTGSREQYF. DNA of the CDR3: TGCGCCAGCAGCTTGACAGGGTCGCGAGAGCAGTACTTC. Full variable domain (remainder filled in from reference TRBV5-1 and TRBJ2-7): KAGVTQTPRYLIKTRGQQVTLSCSPISGHRSVSWYQQTPGQGLQFLFEYFSETQRNKGNFPGRFSGRQFSNSRSEMNVSTLELGDSALYLCASSLTGSREQYFGPGTRLTVT.

This chain joins TRBV6-1 and TRBJ2-3, with TRBD1 as a possible D gene (8 bases). V was pared by 2 bases and J by 4 bases, with 13 bases between. The CDR3 is made up of 15 amino acids. CDR1 and CDR2 (germline): MNHNS, SASEGT. CDR3 in DNA: TGTGCCAGCAGTGAATACAGGGGGGGGTCAGATACGCAGTATTTT. It encodes CASSEYRGGSDTQYF.

Regarding this clone: A junction boundary mismatches the germline segment, possibly from a read error. The chain uses TRBV2 and TRBJ2-7; D gene uncertain. CDR1 is SNHLY, CDR2 FYNNEI, per germline. CDR3 length: 14 residues. This CDR3 is CARSSHTTSYEQYF. Here the CDR3 DNA reads TGTGCCCGCAGCTCCCACACTACCTCCTACGAGCAGTACTTC.

This clone was counted only a few times. The V call is TRBV7-9, the J call TRBJ1-1; D may be TRBD1 (6 bases). Between the trimmed V and J ends, which lost 7 bases and 10 bases, there was a span of 10 bases. The CDR3 spans 10 residues. Germline loops: CDR1 SEHNR, CDR2 FQNEAQ (reference sequence). CDR3 sequence: CASIDRTAFF. For the CDR3, the DNA is TGTGCCAGCATCGACAGGACAGCTTTCTTT.

The chain combines TRBV11-1 with TRBJ1-2; 9 bases are shared with TRBD1. Germline loops: CDR1 SGHAT, CDR2 FQDESV (reference sequence). The CDR3 runs 13 residues. The J segment lost 4 bases and the V segment lost 5 bases, leaving 2 bases of the junction unmatched. The CDR3 loop reads CASSLGQGYGYTF. The CDR3 DNA is TGTGCCAGCAGCCTGGGACAGGGCTATGGCTACACCTTC.

The chain joins TRBV11-2 to TRBJ2-3, with 10 bases fitting TRBD2. Germline loops: CDR1 SGHAT, CDR2 FQNNGV. The CDR3 runs to 16 residues. After removal of 1 base from V and 3 bases from J, the junction contained 4 bases not matched to a gene. CDR3 amino acids: CASSLGAGGHTDTQYF. DNA of the CDR3: TGTGCCAGCAGCTTAGGAGCGGGAGGGCATACAGATACGCAGTATTTT.

This chain links TRBV27 with TRBJ2-1; D unresolved. Between the trimmed V and J ends, which lost 3 bases and 3 bases, there was a span of 6 bases. The germline V gene has CDR1 MNHEY and CDR2 SMNVEV (reference sequence). This CDR3 comprises 13 residues. CDR3 DNA: TGTGCCAGCAGTTTGACTTTCTACAATGAGCAGTTCTTC. Its protein is CASSLTFYNEQFF.

V usage is TRBV13 and J usage is TRBJ2-1; 10 bases agree with TRBD2. CDR1 is PRHDT, CDR2 FYEKMQ, per germline (reference sequence). The J segment lost 6 bases and the V segment lost 2 bases, leaving 7 bases of the junction unmatched. The CDR3 covers 16 residues. The CDR3 DNA sequence: TGTGCCAGCAGCTTACTCGGTCTAGCGGGAGTCAATGAGCAGTTCTTC. Its protein is CASSLLGLAGVNEQFF.

The V and J genes are TRBV5-1 and TRBJ2-7, with TRBD2 as a possible D gene (6 bases). The CDR3 spans 15 residues. Germline V lookup: CDR1 SGHRS, CDR2 YFSETQ. Trimming removed 2 bases from V and 3 bases from J, with 15 bases in between. CDR3 nucleotide sequence: TGCGCCAGCAGCTTCCTCGCGGGACCAAACTACGAGCAGTACTTC. This translates into CASSFLAGPNYEQYF.

This clone was recorded only once. This sequence joins TRBV6-5 and TRBJ2-7; unclear D gene. This CDR3 has 13 amino acids. Trimming pared 7 bases from V and 4 bases from J, leaving 14 bases between. Germline-derived CDR1 and CDR2 are MNHEY and SVGAGI. The CDR3 here is CASTKSPRYEQYF. CDR3 DNA: TGTGCCAGCACCAAGTCGCCTCGGTACGAGCAGTACTTC.

This chain links TRBV7-9 with TRBJ1-2, with a weak D call TRBD1 (5 bases). V was trimmed by 1 base and J by 4 bases, leaving 16 bases between them. The CDR3 runs 16 residues. The germline CDR1 and CDR2 sequences are SEHNR and FQNEAQ (reference sequence). This chain's CDR3 is CASSLDWQGGTYGYTF. The CDR3 DNA reads TGTGCCAGCAGCTTAGACTGGCAGGGAGGAACCTATGGCTACACCTTC.

The chain employs TRBV29-1 and TRBJ1-2; 7 nucleotides agree with TRBD1. Germline CDR1 is SQVTM and CDR2 is ANQGSEA. This CDR3 is 11 amino acids long. V lost 7 bases to trimming and J lost 6 bases; unmatched junction nucleotides: 5. The CDR3 loop reads CSANRGHGYTF. Here the CDR3 DNA reads TGCAGCGCCAACAGGGGTCATGGCTACACCTTC.

This clone has just one count. The chain combines TRBV4-2 with TRBJ1-2, with 7 nucleotides matching TRBD1. The CDR3 sequence is 15 residues long. Germline V gene data show CDR1 as LGHNA and CDR2 as YNFKEQ. Germline trimming cut 3 bases from V and 8 bases from J; bases unmatched to any gene: 12. For the CDR3, the DNA is TGTGCCAGCAGCCAGAGACAGGGAAAGAACGACGGCTACACCTTC. Residues: CASSQRQGKNDGYTF.

The chain recombines TRBV6-5 with TRBJ1-4; the D gene is possibly TRBD1 (6 bases). The CDR3 has 14 amino acids. Trimming took off 6 bases at V and 8 bases at J, with 16 bases between the two ends. Germline-derived CDR1 and CDR2 are MNHEY and SVGAGI. In DNA form, the CDR3 reads TGTGCCAGCAGCGCCCTGGACAGAAGGGAAAAACTGTTTTTT. Translating gives CASSALDRREKLFF.

The chain links TRBV30 to TRBJ1-2, with TRBD1 matching 7 bases. CDR3 size: 14 residues. V lost 2 bases and J lost 2; bases outside the gene matches: 5. The germline gives CDR1 GTSNPN, CDR2 SVGIG (reference sequence). CDR3 DNA: TGTGCCTGGAGTACAGGGGACGGGAACTATGGCTACACCTTC. This gives the protein CAWSTGDGNYGYTF.

The gene calls are TRBV19 and TRBJ2-5; D is perhaps TRBD2 (6 bases). Germline V gene sequence: CDR1 LNHDA, CDR2 SQIVND (reference sequence). The CDR3 extends over 15 amino acids. Trimming shortened V by 6 bases and J by 5 bases, and 19 bases separated the two germline ends. CDR3 loop: CASRGGGAYPETQYF. The CDR3 coding sequence is TGTGCCAGTAGGGGTGGAGGGGCCTACCCCGAGACCCAGTACTTC.

V gene TRBV5-4 combines with J gene TRBJ2-7, with 7 positions matching TRBD1. This CDR3 comprises 15 residues. Per germline, CDR1 SGHNT and CDR2 YYREEE (reference sequence). V lost 4 bases and J lost 1; bases outside the gene matches: 8. The CDR3 bases are TGTGCCAGCAGCCGAAGCCTGGGACAGTCCTACGAGCAGTACTTC. This translates into CASSRSLGQSYEQYF.

The chain couples TRBV6-4 to TRBJ2-7; 7 positions agree with TRBD2. Germline lookup yields CDR1 MRHNA and CDR2 SNTAGT. The CDR3 spans 14 residues. V lost 5 bases to trimming and J lost 2 bases; unmatched junction nucleotides: 6. CDR3 in amino acids: CASSWGGSPYEQYF. For the CDR3, the DNA is TGTGCCAGCAGTTGGGGAGGGTCCCCCTACGAGCAGTACTTC.

The chain has TRBV7-9 and TRBJ2-3, with 10 bases lining up with TRBD2. The J segment lost 4 bases and the V segment lost 5 bases, leaving 9 bases of the junction unmatched. Germline CDR1 is SEHNR and CDR2 is FQNEAQ (reference sequence). There are 16 residues in the CDR3. The CDR3 DNA reads TGTGCCAGCAGCACGAGGGCTAGCGGGAGATCAGATACGCAGTATTTT. This sequence encodes CASSTRASGRSDTQYF.

The chain employs TRBV12-5 and TRBJ2-3; D remains unclear. The germline V and J ends were trimmed by 7 bases and 1 base, with 6 bases remaining between them. Germline CDR1 reads LGHNT; CDR2 reads FRNRAP. This CDR3 has 12 residues. The CDR3 sequence is CASAPGTDTQYF. The CDR3 DNA sequence: TGTGCTAGTGCCCCGGGCACAGATACGCAGTATTTT.

V usage is TRBV5-1 and J usage is TRBJ2-6; 7 positions match TRBD1. CDR3 length equals 15 residues. The germline gives CDR1 SGHRS, CDR2 YFSETQ. Germline trimming cut 4 bases from V and 4 bases from J; bases unmatched to any gene: 5. For the CDR3, the DNA is TGCGCCAGCAGCGGACAGGTGGCCGGGGCCAACGTCCTGACTTTC. It is translated as CASSGQVAGANVLTF. The complete variable domain, with remaining parts taken from reference TRBV5-1 and TRBJ2-6, reads KAGVTQTPRYLIKTRGQQVTLSCSPISGHRSVSWYQQTPGQGLQFLFEYFSETQRNKGNFPGRFSGRQFSNSRSEMNVSTLELGDSALYLCASSGQVAGANVLTFGAGSRLTVL.

J is TRBJ2-3 and V is TRBV4-3; D unresolved. V dropped 1 base and J dropped 2 bases, with 7 bases sitting between them. Germline V lookup: CDR1 LGHNA, CDR2 YSLEER. The CDR3 spans 14 residues. The CDR3 region is CASSQGAYTDTQYF. In nucleotides, the CDR3 is TGCGCCAGCAGCCAAGGGGCTTACACAGATACGCAGTATTTT.

The genes are TRBV4-2 and TRBJ2-3, with TRBD2 matching 8 bases. Germline trimming cut 4 bases from V and 2 bases from J; bases unmatched to any gene: 11. The CDR3 consists of 17 residues. Germline V gene data show CDR1 as LGHNA and CDR2 as YNFKEQ. CDR3 nucleotides: TGTGCCAGCAGCCGGGCCGGGACTAGTGGTGTCACAGATACGCAGTATTTT. Its translation: CASSRAGTSGVTDTQYF.

The chain uses TRBV15 and TRBJ2-3, with 10 bases aligning to TRBD2. The CDR3 spans 16 residues. Losses at the gene ends were 1 base for V and 1 base for J; bases not matched to a gene: 2. CDR1 is LNHNV and CDR2 is YYDKDF in the germline V gene (reference sequence). This CDR3 reads CATSRGGTSGTDTQYF. CDR3 in DNA: TGTGCCACCAGCAGAGGGGGGACTAGCGGCACAGATACGCAGTATTTT.

J is TRBJ2-3 and V is TRBV27; TRBD2 matches at 10 bases. CDR3 size: 16 residues. From germline, CDR1 is MNHEY and CDR2 SMNVEV (reference sequence). V gave up 3 bases and J gave up 6 bases; unmatched junction bases: 9. CDR3 sequence (DNA): TGTGCCAGCAGTTTGGGACTAGCGCCCCCCCGGGATACGCAGTATTTT. Its protein product is CASSLGLAPPRDTQYF.

J is TRBJ2-7 and V is TRBV11-2; no reliable D call. Germline V gene lookup returns CDR1 SGHAT and CDR2 FQNNGV. The CDR3 totals 12 residues. The V gene lost 0 bases and the J gene lost 6 bases, with 6 bases spanning the gap. CDR3 DNA sequence: TGTGCCAGCAGCTTAGATCGGTTCGAGCAGTACTTC. Its translation is CASSLDRFEQYF.